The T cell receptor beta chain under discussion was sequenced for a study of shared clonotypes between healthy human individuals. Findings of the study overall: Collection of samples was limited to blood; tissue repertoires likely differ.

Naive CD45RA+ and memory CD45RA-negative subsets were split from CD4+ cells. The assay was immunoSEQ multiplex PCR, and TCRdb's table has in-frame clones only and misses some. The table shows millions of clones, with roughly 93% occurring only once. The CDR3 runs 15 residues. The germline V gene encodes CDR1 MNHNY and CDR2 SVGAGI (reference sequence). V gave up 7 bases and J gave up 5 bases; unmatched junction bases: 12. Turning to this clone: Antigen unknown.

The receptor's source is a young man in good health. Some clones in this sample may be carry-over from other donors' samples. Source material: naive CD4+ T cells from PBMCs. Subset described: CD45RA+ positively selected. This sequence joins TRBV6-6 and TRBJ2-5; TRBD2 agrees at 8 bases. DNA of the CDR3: TGTGCCAGCAAACTCGGGACTAGGGACTGGGAGACCCAGTACTTC. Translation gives CASKLGTRDWETQYF.